This T cell receptor beta chain was sequenced during a study of a mutant IDH1 vaccine in newly diagnosed glioma. There are 14 residues in the CDR3. The germline V gene encodes CDR1 MRHNA and CDR2 SNTAGT. V lost 4 bases and J lost 1, with 10 bases in between. About this clone itself: Its cognate antigen is unknown.

The data were produced by immunoSEQ multiplex PCR, yet TCRdb's version contains in-frame clones alone and is incomplete. The sample contains roughly 51,000 clones, less than 85% of which appear only once. The sample's time point: week 5, during vaccination. It was 300 ug of mutant IDH1 20-mer peptide that made up each vaccine dose, given with topical imiquimod. The chain carries TRBV6-4 and TRBJ2-5; D is unresolved. This TCR derives from a woman aged 18-35 years with glioma. Some clones in this sample may be carry-over from other donors' samples. The sequencing used PBMCs, collected from a glioma patient whose treatment included an IDH1 peptide vaccine. The CDR3 here is CASSVEAFQETQYF. The CDR3 DNA reads TGTGCCAGCAGTGTAGAGGCGTTCCAAGAGACCCAGTACTTC.